Presented here are 5 T cell receptor beta chains from one specimen sequenced in a study of OX40 agonist ivuxolimab in advanced cancers. The assay was immunoSEQ multiplex PCR, and TCRdb's table has in-frame clones only and misses some. The sample yields tens of thousands of clones, 75% to 95% seen once. The sample consisted of CD4+ or CD8+ T cells sorted from blood, taken in a trial of the OX40 agonist ivuxolimab. The receptors were gathered from an adult with an advanced solid tumor such as melanoma, head and neck, liver or kidney cancer.

CDR3 coding DNA: TGTGCCAGCAGTTATGCAACTGAAGCTTTCTTT. It codes for CASSYATEAFF. The V call is TRBV6-5, the J call TRBJ1-1; unclear D gene. Germline V gene lookup returns CDR1 MNHEY and CDR2 SVGAGI. The ends were cut back, 3 bases at V and 5 bases at J, with 4 bases in the middle. CDR3 size: 11 residues.

The rearrangement joins TRBV2 to TRBJ2-5; weak D call: TRBD1 (6 bases). Germline V gives CDR1 SNHLY, CDR2 FYNNEI. The CDR3 length is 15 residues. Trimming cost V 0 bases and J 4 bases, with 12 bases left between them. This chain's CDR3 is CASSEAPGQVETQYF. The CDR3, as DNA: TGTGCCAGCAGTGAAGCCCCGGGACAAGTAGAGACCCAGTACTTC. The variable domain in full, with the rest retrieved from reference TRBV2 and TRBJ2-5, is EPEVTQTPSHQVTQMGQEVILRCVPISNHLYFYWYRQILGQKVEFLVSFYNNEISEKSEIFDDQFSVERPDGSNFTLKIRSTKLEDSAMYFCASSEAPGQVETQYFGPGTRLLVL.

The chain is built from TRBV4-1 and TRBJ2-1; D possibly corresponds to TRBD2 (6 bases). Looked up from germline, CDR1 is MGHRA and CDR2 is YSYEKL. CDR3 length: 16 amino acids. V lost 4 bases and J lost 0, with 13 bases in between. The CDR3, as DNA: TGCGCCAGCAGCCTGCAGGGTAGCGGCTCCTACAATGAGCAGTTCTTC. The encoded protein is CASSLQGSGSYNEQFF.

This chain joins TRBV9 and TRBJ2-6; 8 positions match TRBD1. The CDR3 contains 20 residues. From germline, CDR1 is SGDLS and CDR2 YYNGEE. With 1 base clipped from V and 0 bases from J, the junction kept 12 bases outside the gene matches. This CDR3 is CASSVTRETGVVSGANVLTF. For the CDR3, the DNA is TGTGCCAGCAGCGTAACCCGGGAGACAGGGGTCGTCTCTGGGGCCAACGTCCTGACTTTC.

This clone was observed a handful of times. The chain carries TRBV29-1 and TRBJ1-1; D ambiguous. Trimming took off 5 bases at V and 8 bases at J, with 9 bases between the two ends. Looked up from germline, CDR1 is SQVTM and CDR2 is ANQGSEA. The CDR3 runs to 10 residues. CDR3 nucleotides: TGCAGCGTTAGGTTAAACGAAGCTTTCTTT. The encoded protein is CSVRLNEAFF.